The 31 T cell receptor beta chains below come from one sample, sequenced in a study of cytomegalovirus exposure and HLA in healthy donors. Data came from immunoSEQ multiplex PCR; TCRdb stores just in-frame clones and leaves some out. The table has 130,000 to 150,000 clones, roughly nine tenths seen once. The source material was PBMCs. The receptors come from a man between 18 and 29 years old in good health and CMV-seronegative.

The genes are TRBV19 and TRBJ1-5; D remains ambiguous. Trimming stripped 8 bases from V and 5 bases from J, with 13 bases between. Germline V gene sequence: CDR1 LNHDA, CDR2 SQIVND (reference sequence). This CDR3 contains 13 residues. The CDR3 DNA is TGTGCCAGTGGCAGGATCGATTATCAGCCCCAGCATTTT. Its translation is CASGRIDYQPQHF.

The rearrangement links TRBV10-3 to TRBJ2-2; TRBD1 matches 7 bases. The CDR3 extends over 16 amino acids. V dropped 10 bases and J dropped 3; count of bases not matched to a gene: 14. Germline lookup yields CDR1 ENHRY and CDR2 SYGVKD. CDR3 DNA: TGTGCCACCGCCGGACTGGCTCAGGGGGACACCGGGGAGCTGTTTTTT. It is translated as CATAGLAQGDTGELFF.

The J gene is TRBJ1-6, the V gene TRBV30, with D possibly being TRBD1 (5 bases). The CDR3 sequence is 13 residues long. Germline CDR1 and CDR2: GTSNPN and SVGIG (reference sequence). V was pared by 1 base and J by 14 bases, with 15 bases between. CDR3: CAWSGGAGGALHF. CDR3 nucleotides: TGTGCCTGGAGTGGGGGTGCCGGGGGGGCCCTCCACTTT.

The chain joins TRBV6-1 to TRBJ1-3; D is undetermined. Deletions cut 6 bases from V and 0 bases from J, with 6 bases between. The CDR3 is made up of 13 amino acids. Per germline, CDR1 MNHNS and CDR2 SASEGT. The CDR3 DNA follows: TGTGCCAGCAGCGGTAGCTCTGGAAACACCATATATTTT. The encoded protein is CASSGSSGNTIYF.

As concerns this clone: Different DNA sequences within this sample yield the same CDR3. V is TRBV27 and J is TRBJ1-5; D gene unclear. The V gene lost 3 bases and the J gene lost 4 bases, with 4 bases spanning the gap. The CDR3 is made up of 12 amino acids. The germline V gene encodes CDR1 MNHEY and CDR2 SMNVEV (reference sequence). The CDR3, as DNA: TGTGCCAGCAGTTTCCCAAATCAGCCCCAGCATTTT. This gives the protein CASSFPNQPQHF.

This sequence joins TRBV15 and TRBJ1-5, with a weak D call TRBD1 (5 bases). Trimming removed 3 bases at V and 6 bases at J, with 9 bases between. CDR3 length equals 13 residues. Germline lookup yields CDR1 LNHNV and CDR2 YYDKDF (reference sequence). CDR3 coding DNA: TGTGCCACCAGCAGTTGGGGGGGTCAGCCCCAGCATTTT. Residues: CATSSWGGQPQHF. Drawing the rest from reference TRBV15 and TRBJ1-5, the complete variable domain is DAMVIQNPRYQVTQFGKPVTLSCSQTLNHNVMYWYQQKSSQAPKLLFHYYDKDFNNEADTPDNFQSRRPNTSFCFLDIRSPGLGDTAMYLCATSSWGGQPQHFGDGTRLSIL.

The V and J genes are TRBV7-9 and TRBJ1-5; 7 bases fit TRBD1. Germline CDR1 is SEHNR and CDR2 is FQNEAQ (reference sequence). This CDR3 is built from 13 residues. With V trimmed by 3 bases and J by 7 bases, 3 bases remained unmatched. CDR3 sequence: CASSLARGQPQHF. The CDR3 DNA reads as TGTGCCAGCAGCTTGGCCAGGGGGCAGCCCCAGCATTTT.

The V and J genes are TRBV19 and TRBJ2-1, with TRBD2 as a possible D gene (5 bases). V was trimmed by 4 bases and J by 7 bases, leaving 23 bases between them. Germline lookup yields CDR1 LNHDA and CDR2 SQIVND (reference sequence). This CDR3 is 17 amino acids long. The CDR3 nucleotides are TGTGCCAGTAGTAGGAGGACTGATCCCGTAGGACTGAATGAGCAGTTCTTC. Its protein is CASSRRTDPVGLNEQFF.

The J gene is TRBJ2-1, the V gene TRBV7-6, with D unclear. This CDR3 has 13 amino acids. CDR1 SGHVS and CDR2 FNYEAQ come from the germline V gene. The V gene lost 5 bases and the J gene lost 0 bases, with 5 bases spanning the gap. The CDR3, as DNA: TGTGCCAGCAGCGGCGGCTCCTACAATGAGCAGTTCTTC. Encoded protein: CASSGGSYNEQFF.

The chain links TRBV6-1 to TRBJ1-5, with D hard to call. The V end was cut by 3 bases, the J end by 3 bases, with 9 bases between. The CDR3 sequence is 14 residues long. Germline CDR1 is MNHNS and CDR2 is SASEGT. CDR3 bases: TGTGCCAGCAGTGACGACATGCCCAATCAGCCCCAGCATTTT. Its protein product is CASSDDMPNQPQHF.

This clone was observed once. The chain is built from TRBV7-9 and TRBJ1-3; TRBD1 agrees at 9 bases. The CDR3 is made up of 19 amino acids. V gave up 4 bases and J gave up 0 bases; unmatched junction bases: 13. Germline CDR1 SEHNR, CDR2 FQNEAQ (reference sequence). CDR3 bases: TGTGCCAGCAGCTGGGACAGGGTGCGTTCTAAGGGCTCTGGAAACACCATATATTTT. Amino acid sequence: CASSWDRVRSKGSGNTIYF.

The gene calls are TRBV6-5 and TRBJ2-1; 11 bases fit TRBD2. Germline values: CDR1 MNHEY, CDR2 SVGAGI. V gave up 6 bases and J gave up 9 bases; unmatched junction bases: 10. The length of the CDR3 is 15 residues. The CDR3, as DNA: TGTGCCAGCAGCACCGGGACTAGCGGAGGTACTGAGCAGTTCTTC. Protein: CASSTGTSGGTEQFF.

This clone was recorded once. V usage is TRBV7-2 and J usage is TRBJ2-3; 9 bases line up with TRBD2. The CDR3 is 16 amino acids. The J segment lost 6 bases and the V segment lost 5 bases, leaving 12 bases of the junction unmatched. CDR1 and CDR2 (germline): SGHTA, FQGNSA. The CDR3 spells CASSPQGGRAADTQYF. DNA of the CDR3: TGTGCCAGCAGCCCCCAAGGCGGGAGGGCCGCCGATACGCAGTATTTT.

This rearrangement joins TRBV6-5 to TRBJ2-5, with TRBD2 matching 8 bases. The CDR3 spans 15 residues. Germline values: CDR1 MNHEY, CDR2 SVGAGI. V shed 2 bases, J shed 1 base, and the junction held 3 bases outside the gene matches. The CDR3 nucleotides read TGTGCCAGCAGTTACCTAAGCGGGGGCCAAGAGACCCAGTACTTC. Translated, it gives CASSYLSGGQETQYF.

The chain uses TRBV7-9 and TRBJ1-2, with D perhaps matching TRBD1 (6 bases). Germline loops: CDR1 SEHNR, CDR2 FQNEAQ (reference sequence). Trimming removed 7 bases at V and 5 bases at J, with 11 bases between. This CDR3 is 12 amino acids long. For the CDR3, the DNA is TGTGCCAGCACCCCAGGGGAGTATGGCTACACCTTC. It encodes CASTPGEYGYTF.

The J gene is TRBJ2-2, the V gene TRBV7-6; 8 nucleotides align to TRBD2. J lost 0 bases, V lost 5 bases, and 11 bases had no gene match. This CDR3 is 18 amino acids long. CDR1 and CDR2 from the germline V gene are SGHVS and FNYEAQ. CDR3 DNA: TGTGCCAGCAGCCCTAGGGCGGGGGGCCTGCCGAACACCGGGGAGCTGTTTTTT. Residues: CASSPRAGGLPNTGELFF. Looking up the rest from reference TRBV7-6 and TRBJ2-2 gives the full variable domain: GAGVSQSPRYKVTKRGQDVALRCDPISGHVSLYWYRQALGQGPEFLTYFNYEAQQDKSGLPNDRFSAERPEGSISTLTIQRTEQRDSAMYRCASSPRAGGLPNTGELFFGEGSRLTVL.

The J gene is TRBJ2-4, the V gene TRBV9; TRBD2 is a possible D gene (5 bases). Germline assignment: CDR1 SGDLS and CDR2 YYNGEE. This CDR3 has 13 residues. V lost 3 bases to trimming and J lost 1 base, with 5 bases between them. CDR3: CASSAGAKNIQYF. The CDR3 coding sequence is TGTGCCAGCAGCGCGGGGGCCAAAAACATTCAGTACTTC.

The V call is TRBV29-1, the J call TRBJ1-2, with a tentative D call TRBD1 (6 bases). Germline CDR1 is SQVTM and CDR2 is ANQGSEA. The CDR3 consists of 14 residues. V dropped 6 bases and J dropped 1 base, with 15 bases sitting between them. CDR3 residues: CSVLRTEINYGYTF. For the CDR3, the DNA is TGCAGCGTCCTAAGGACAGAGATTAACTATGGCTACACCTTC.

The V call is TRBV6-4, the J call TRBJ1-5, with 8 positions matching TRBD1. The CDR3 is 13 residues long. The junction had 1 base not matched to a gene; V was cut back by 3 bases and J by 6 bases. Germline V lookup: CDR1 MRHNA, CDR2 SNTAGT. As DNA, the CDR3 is TGTGCCAGCAGTGATACAGGGGGTCAGCCCCAGCATTTT. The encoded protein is CASSDTGGQPQHF.

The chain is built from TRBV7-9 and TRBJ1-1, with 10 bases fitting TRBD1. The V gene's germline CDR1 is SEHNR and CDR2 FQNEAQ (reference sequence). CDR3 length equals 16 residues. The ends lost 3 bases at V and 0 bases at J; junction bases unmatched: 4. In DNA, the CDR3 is TGTGCCAGCAGCTTTCCGACAGGGGGCATGAACACTGAAGCTTTCTTT. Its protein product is CASSFPTGGMNTEAFF.

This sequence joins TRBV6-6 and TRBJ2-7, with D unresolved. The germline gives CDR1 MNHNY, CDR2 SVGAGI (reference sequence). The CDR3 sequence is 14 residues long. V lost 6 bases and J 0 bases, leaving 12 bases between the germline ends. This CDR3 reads CASRSHGLSYEQYV. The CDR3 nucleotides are TGTGCCAGCAGAAGCCATGGGCTCTCCTACGAGCAGTACGTC.

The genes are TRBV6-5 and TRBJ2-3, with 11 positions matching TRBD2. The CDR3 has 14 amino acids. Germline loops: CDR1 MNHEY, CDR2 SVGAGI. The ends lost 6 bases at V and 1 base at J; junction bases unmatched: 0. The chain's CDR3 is CASRLAGGTDTQYF. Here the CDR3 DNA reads TGTGCCAGCAGACTAGCGGGGGGCACAGATACGCAGTATTTT.

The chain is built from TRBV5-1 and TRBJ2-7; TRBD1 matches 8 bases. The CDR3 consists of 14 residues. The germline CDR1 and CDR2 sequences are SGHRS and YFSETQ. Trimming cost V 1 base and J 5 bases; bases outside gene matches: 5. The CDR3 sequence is CASSLNSGGDEQYV. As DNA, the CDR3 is TGCGCCAGCAGCTTGAATTCAGGGGGCGACGAGCAGTACGTC.

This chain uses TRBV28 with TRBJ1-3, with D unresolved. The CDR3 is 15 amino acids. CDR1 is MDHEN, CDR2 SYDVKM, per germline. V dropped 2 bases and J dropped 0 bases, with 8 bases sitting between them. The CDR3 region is CASSLGTASGNTIYF. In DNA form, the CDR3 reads TGTGCCAGCAGTTTAGGTACAGCCTCTGGAAACACCATATATTTT.

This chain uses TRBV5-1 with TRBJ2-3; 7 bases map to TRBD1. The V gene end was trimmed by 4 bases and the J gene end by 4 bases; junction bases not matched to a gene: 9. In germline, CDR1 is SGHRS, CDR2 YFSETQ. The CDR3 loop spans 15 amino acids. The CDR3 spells CASSPTGAQPDTQYF. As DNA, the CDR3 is TGCGCCAGCAGCCCAACAGGGGCGCAGCCAGATACGCAGTATTTT.

The CDR3 is CASNTDSSYEQYF. The CDR3 bases are TGCGCCAGCAACACTGACTCCTCCTACGAGCAGTACTTC. V is TRBV10-2 and J is TRBJ2-7; D is unclear. The CDR3 spans 13 residues. V shed 7 bases and J shed 0 bases, with 10 bases lying between them. From germline, CDR1 is WSHSY and CDR2 SAAADI.

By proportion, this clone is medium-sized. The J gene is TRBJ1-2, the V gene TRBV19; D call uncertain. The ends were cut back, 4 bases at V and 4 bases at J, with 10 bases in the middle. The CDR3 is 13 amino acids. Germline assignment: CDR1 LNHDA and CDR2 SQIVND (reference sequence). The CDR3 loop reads CASSKEWPYGYTF. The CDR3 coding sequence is TGTGCCAGTAGTAAAGAGTGGCCCTATGGCTACACCTTC.

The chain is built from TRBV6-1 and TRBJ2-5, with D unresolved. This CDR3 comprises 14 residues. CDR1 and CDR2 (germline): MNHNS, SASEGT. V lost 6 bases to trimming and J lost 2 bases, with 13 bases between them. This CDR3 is CASRPVLAQETQYF. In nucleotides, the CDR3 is TGTGCCAGCAGACCTGTACTCGCTCAAGAGACCCAGTACTTC.

As DNA, the CDR3 is TGCGCCAGCAGCCAAGATCGTCGGTACACTGAAGCTTTCTTT. Amino acid sequence: CASSQDRRYTEAFF. The V call is TRBV4-1, the J call TRBJ1-1; D gene unclear. Trimming took off 0 bases at V and 3 bases at J, with 8 bases between the two ends. This CDR3 has 14 amino acids. Germline CDR1 reads MGHRA; CDR2 reads YSYEKL.

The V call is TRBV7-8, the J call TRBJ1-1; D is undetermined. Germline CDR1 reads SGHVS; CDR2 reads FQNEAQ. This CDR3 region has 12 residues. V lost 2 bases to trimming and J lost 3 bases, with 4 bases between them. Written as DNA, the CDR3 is TGTGCCAGCAGCTTACGGGACACTGAAGCTTTCTTT. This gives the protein CASSLRDTEAFF.

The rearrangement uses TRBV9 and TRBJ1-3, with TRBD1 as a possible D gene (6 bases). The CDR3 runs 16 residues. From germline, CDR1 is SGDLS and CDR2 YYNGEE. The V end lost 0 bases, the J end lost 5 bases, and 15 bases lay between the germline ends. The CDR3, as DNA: TGTGCCAGCAGCGTAGCTGAGGGGGAAGTTAGAAACACCATATATTTT. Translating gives CASSVAEGEVRNTIYF.